This T cell receptor (beta chain) was documented in a study of blood T cell repertoires in COVID-19. Whole-study context: Acute-phase and convalescent COVID-19 samples originated in the United States, Italy and Spain. Sample material is recorded as cDNA or gDNA derived from T cells, B-cell-depleted T cells, or PBMCs.

This CDR3 is 15 amino acids long. Germline loops: CDR1 ENHRY, CDR2 SYGVKD. The V gene end was trimmed by 3 bases and the J gene end by 5 bases; junction bases not matched to a gene: 6. As handled by the study authors: Reference gene primer amplification gave estimated nucleated cell counts. Sequenced by immunoSEQ multiplex PCR; TCRdb stores in-frame clones only, minus some. V and J calls and clone size are copied from that table; D and trimming were computed from the DNA. The sample holds 25,000 to 30,000 clones; over 75% are singletons and the top ten take approximately 5%. This clone was observed a few times.

This rearrangement joins TRBV10-3 to TRBJ2-4, with 8 nucleotides matching TRBD2. The sample comprised peripheral blood. The TCR comes from a human donor in a cohort sampled during active COVID-19. This CDR3 reads CAISDKVAGQNIQYF. CDR3 in DNA: TGTGCCATCAGTGACAAGGTAGCGGGGCAAAACATTCAGTACTTC.